This T cell receptor (beta chain) came from a study of identical twins. Study-wide points: Rather than following the same donors, the conclusions depended on cross-sectional statistical analysis. Alpha sequences that were out-of-frame and twin-shared showed an excess of low generation probability.

This clonotype was observed at least ten times. Its specificity is not known. The CDR3 has 15 amino acids. J lost 6 bases, V lost 4 bases, and 5 bases had no gene match. TCRdb re-derived calls from the 5' RACE reads in MiXCR, one entry per CDR3 protein. The table lists under 300,000 distinct CDR3 sequences, about an eighth of them singletons. This TCR derives from a woman younger than 35 in good health. The chain combines TRBV12-3 or TRBV12-4 with TRBJ2-3; 12 nucleotides agree with TRBD2. The sample consisted of memory (CD45RO+) T cells sorted from blood. The CDR3 DNA reads TGTGCCAGCAGTTCCTCGACTAGCGGGAGTGATACGCAGTATTTT. Its translation: CASSSSTSGSDTQYF.